This T cell receptor beta chain was retrieved from a study of Ad26.COV2.S vaccination and SARS-CoV-2 variants. As to treatment: 15 to 20 received Ad26.COV2.S at low or high dose, single or two shots; roughly 5 received placebo; per-sample allocation not given. Vaccine and placebo recipients were sampled on day 63 after the first injection. Trimming removed 5 bases from V and 4 bases from J; junction bases left unmatched: 12. Germline V lookup: CDR1 MNHNY, CDR2 SVGAGI (reference sequence). This CDR3 has 17 amino acids. This table comes from immunoSEQ multiplex PCR, and its TCRdb copy is limited to in-frame clones, with some not included. Of around 340,000 clones listed, around 88% were seen once; the top ten hold about 4.6%.

The TCR sequence derives from a person between 18 and 65 years old who received the Ad26.COV2.S COVID-19 vaccine or a placebo. This specimen consisted of peripheral blood, obtained in a trial of Ad26.COV2.S vaccine versus placebo. The chain uses TRBV6-6 and TRBJ2-1, with 9 positions matching TRBD2. CDR3 DNA sequence: TGTGCCAGCAGTCCGCGTAGACTAGCGGAAACTTACAATGAGCAGTTCTTC. Its protein is CASSPRRLAETYNEQFF.